The 18 T cell receptor beta chains below come from one sample, sequenced in a study of monozygotic twins with inflammatory bowel disease. TCRdb re-called the 5' RACE reads; one entry per CDR3 protein, DNA not given. The sample data list 420,000 or so distinct CDR3 sequences. The sequencing sample was made of blood. The receptors were gathered from a human donor with ulcerative colitis or Crohn's disease, or a healthy co-twin of an affected twin (not recorded which).

This chain joins TRBV4-2 and TRBJ2-3. This CDR3 contains 13 residues. The germline V gene encodes CDR1 LGHNA and CDR2 YNFKEQ. The CDR3 sequence: CASSHKVPDTQYF.

This chain's CDR3 is CASSFRRGGEGGELFF. V and J are TRBV7-2 and TRBJ2-2; as DNA is missing, the TRBD2 call by TCRdb cannot be tested. The CDR3 has 16 amino acids. The germline gives CDR1 SGHTA, CDR2 FQGNSA.

This sequence joins TRBV5-5 and TRBJ2-1; TCRdb returns TRBD2, unconfirmable since there is no DNA. This CDR3 has 16 residues. Per the germline V gene, CDR1 is SGHKS and CDR2 is YYEKEE (reference sequence). This CDR3 reads CASSSSSGPTYNEQFF.

The rearrangement links TRBV9 to TRBJ2-5; with no DNA, the TCRdb D assignment of TRBD2 cannot be verified. This CDR3 comprises 15 residues. The germline gives CDR1 SGDLS, CDR2 YYNGEE. The CDR3 here is CASSVAPSGTETQYF. Combining the CDR3 with reference TRBV9 and TRBJ2-5 gives the whole variable domain DSGVTQTPKHLITATGQRVTLRCSPRSGDLSVYWYQQSLDQGLQFLIQYYNGEERAKGNILERFSAQQFPDLHSELNLSSLELGDSALYFCASSVAPSGTETQYFGPGTRLLVL.

The rearrangement joins TRBV20-1 to TRBJ2-3; TCRdb outputs TRBD1, but without DNA this stays unchecked. CDR1 and CDR2 (germline): DFQATT, SNEGSKA (reference sequence). This CDR3 has 13 amino acids. This CDR3 is CSASEGLRDTQYF.

The chain uses TRBV12-3 or TRBV12-4 and TRBJ1-4. CDR3 length: 12 residues. This CDR3 reads CASSLAPPHLFF.

V is TRBV7-2 and J is TRBJ2-2; with no DNA, the TCRdb D assignment of TRBD2 cannot be verified. Per germline, CDR1 SGHTA and CDR2 FQGNSA. The CDR3 consists of 15 residues. The CDR3 reads CASRSRGGNTGELFF. Full variable domain (rest looked up from reference TRBV7-2 and TRBJ2-2): GAGVSQSPSNKVTEKGKDVELRCDPISGHTALYWYRQSLGQGLEFLIYFQGNSAPDKSGLPSDRFSAERTGGSVSTLTIQRTQQEDSAVYLCASRSRGGNTGELFFGEGSRLTVL.

V usage is TRBV6-5 and J usage is TRBJ1-5; lacking DNA, the TRBD1 call made by TCRdb goes unchecked. In germline, CDR1 is MNHEY, CDR2 SVGAGI. The CDR3 runs to 18 residues. CDR3 sequence: CASSYPDPGAASNQPQHF.

The V and J genes are TRBV5-1 and TRBJ2-5; without DNA, the TCRdb call of TRBD1 cannot be checked. There are 14 residues in the CDR3. From germline, CDR1 is SGHRS and CDR2 YFSETQ. The CDR3 reads CASSSQTGFETQYF.

V gene TRBV11-2 combines with J gene TRBJ2-1; absent DNA, TCRdb's TRBD2 call cannot be checked. CDR3 length: 20 residues. Looked up from germline, CDR1 is SGHAT and CDR2 is FQNNGV. The CDR3 sequence: CASSLRTSGRSPPSYNEQFF. The variable domain in full, completed from reference TRBV11-2 and TRBJ2-1, reads EAGVAQSPRYKIIEKRQSVAFWCNPISGHATLYWYQQILGQGPKLLIQFQNNGVVDDSQLPKDRFSAERLKGVDSTLKIQPAKLEDSAVYLCASSLRTSGRSPPSYNEQFFGPGTRLTVL.

This rearrangement joins TRBV11-2 to TRBJ2-1; there is no DNA to check the TCRdb D call of TRBD2. The CDR3 covers 13 residues. Germline V gene data show CDR1 as SGHAT and CDR2 as FQNNGV. This CDR3 reads CASGSGFSDEQFF.

The V and J genes are TRBV7-9 and TRBJ2-5; TCRdb reports TRBD1, a call that lacks DNA to check it against. Per the germline V gene, CDR1 is SEHNR and CDR2 is FQNEAQ (reference sequence). The CDR3 has 13 amino acids. The CDR3 spells CASSWGRQETQYF.

The V gene is TRBV6-1, the J gene TRBJ1-3. There are 15 residues in the CDR3. Germline assignment: CDR1 MNHNS and CDR2 SASEGT. The CDR3 loop is CASSESAALGNTIYF.

The chain is built from TRBV9 and TRBJ2-3; TCRdb designates TRBD1, a call that cannot be tested without DNA. Germline-derived CDR1 and CDR2 are SGDLS and YYNGEE. The length of the CDR3 is 14 residues. CDR3 protein: CASSGDRWTDTQYF.

The rearrangement links TRBV5-1 to TRBJ2-1; TCRdb's D call of TRBD1 is untestable without DNA. Per the germline V gene, CDR1 is SGHRS and CDR2 is YFSETQ. The CDR3 runs 14 residues. CDR3 loop: CASSPFGRGDEQFF.

The CDR3 reads CASSPPAGNELYGYTF. V gene TRBV18 combines with J gene TRBJ1-2; without DNA, the TCRdb call of TRBD1 cannot be checked. This CDR3 has 16 residues. Germline CDR1 reads KGHSH; CDR2 reads LQKENI. Combining the CDR3 with reference TRBV18 and TRBJ1-2 gives the whole variable domain NAGVMQNPRHLVRRRGQEARLRCSPMKGHSHVYWYRQLPEEGLKFMVYLQKENIIDESGMPKERFSAEFPKEGPSILRIQQVVRGDSAAYFCASSPPAGNELYGYTFGSGTRLTVV.

This rearrangement joins TRBV3-1 to TRBJ2-1. The CDR3 loop spans 13 amino acids. Germline V gene data show CDR1 as LGHDT and CDR2 as YNNKEL (reference sequence). The CDR3 loop is CASSARTINEQFF.

The rearrangement joins TRBV28 to TRBJ1-1; TCRdb calls TRBD1, which cannot be checked without DNA. Germline-derived CDR1 and CDR2 are MDHEN and SYDVKM. The CDR3 has 14 amino acids. The CDR3 loop is CASSFNPKGAEAFF.